This T cell receptor beta chain originates from a study of OX40 agonist ivuxolimab in advanced cancers. Regarding the complete study: Ivuxolimab was an agonistic, fully human IgG2 monoclonal antibody directed against OX40 (CD134), a costimulatory receptor. Among the 50 to 55 dose-escalation patients, some 19 had hepatocellular carcinoma, some 15 melanoma, 9 renal cell carcinoma and 9 head and neck cancer. Three dose-escalation patients achieved partial responses, one with hepatocellular carcinoma and two with cutaneous melanoma. Intravenous ivuxolimab was administered to patients every 2 weeks at six dose levels: 0.01, 0.1, 0.3, 1.5, 3 and 10 mg/kg. The paper covers the monotherapy dose-escalation part of the phase I ivuxolimab trial, which included N of about 56 patients. Patients were allowed to have had prior anti-PD-1, anti-PD-L1 or anti-CTLA-4 therapy, and approximately 40% of the dose-escalation patients had been treated with checkpoint inhibitors. In the dose-escalation cohort, 82.7% of patients were male, and the mean age was approximately 60 years, with a range of about 23 to 85. Peripheral TCRbeta sequencing aimed to test whether ivuxolimab altered TCR sequence diversity and caused clonal T-cell expansion.

Genomic DNA was isolated from the sorted cells so that the TCRbeta CDR3 region could be sequenced. TCRbeta CDR3 regions were sequenced using the immunoSEQ Assay. Entries here come from immuneACCESS through TCRdb and include only in-frame sequences with V and J called. Some clones fail to appear in such tables; in the studies checked, an unresolved V gene covers under half of the shortfall, and the cause of the remainder is unknown. The sample has fewer than 85,000 clones on record, over 75% of them singletons. Of the sample, 8.2% falls within the top ten clones. There are a few counts of this clone. Its cognate antigen has yet to be identified. No base qualities exist here, and no much larger clone lies one base off it. Patients with a history of autoimmune disease or receiving systemic immunosuppression were excluded from the trial. Peripheral blood for TCR sequencing was drawn from every dose cohort at baseline, at cycle 4 day 1 and at cycle 7 day 1. Samples were obtained from an open-label, multicenter, first-in-human phase I dose-escalation trial of ivuxolimab. Adults with locally advanced or metastatic melanoma, renal cell carcinoma, hepatocellular carcinoma or head and neck squamous cell carcinoma were enrolled in the trial. Before TCR sequencing, CD4+ T cells and CD8+ T cells from peripheral blood were sorted into separate populations.

Cut back by 3 bases and 4 bases, the V and J ends lie 15 bases apart. CDR1 ENHRY and CDR2 SYGVKD are derived from the germline V gene. Reading from cysteine to phenylalanine, the CDR3 counts 15 amino acids. CDR3 DNA only is kept here, 45 bases in frame from base 1. The study at large found these results: After ivuxolimab, expanded clones were on average more numerous among CD8+ T cells than among CD4+ T cells. At doses of 0.1 to 3.0 mg/kg, clonal expansion of both CD4+ and CD8+ blood T cells was observed from baseline to week 6. The antigen specificity of the peripheral T cells that underwent clonal expansion was not determined. Low levels of normalized T-cell clonal expansion were also seen in some patients who did not respond. Partial responders in the 0.1-3.0 mg/kg groups had among the lowest normalized peripheral clonal expansion, especially among CD8+ T cells.

The receptor chain draws on TRBV10-3 and TRBJ1-2; possibly the D gene is TRBD1, per 5 matching bases. This sample comprised CD4+ or CD8+ T cells sorted from blood, obtained in a trial of the OX40 agonist ivuxolimab. The receptor was isolated from an adult with an advanced solid tumor such as melanoma, head and neck, liver or kidney cancer. The DNA sequence follows: TGTGCCATCAGTGACCACGGGGGAGCGACCTATGGCTACACCTTC. Its protein product is CAISDHGGATYGYTF.